The rows below give T cell receptor beta chains drawn from one sample of a study of T cells in Graves' hyperthyroidism and ophthalmopathy. TCRdb fed the multiplex PCR reads into MiXCR, producing one record per CDR3 protein. The sample has some 200,000 distinct CDR3 sequences; 17% are singletons. Sequenced: blood. These receptors all stem from a man aged 50-60 years with Graves' hyperthyroidism. Both conserved end residues are part of each CDR3. A D gene is named only where the DNA matches it firmly. Where a row states a size, it is once, few, many or the class of an expanded clone; other rows omit it.

>TRBD1|13|many|TRBV12-3/TRBV12-4|TRBJ1-5
CASSETGYQPQHF
TGTGCCAGTTCCGAGACAGGGTATCAGCCCCAGCATTTT
>.|16|many|TRBV7-8|TRBJ2-1
CASRRGLAGRYNEQFF
TGTGCCAGTCGCAGGGGGTTAGCGGGCCGTTACAATGAGCAGTTCTTC
>TRBD2|16|.|TRBV7-6|TRBJ2-5
CASSPRLAGGPETQYF
TGTGCCAGCAGCCCCCGACTAGCGGGAGGACCAGAGACCCAGTACTTC
>.|14|.|TRBV10-3|TRBJ2-2
CAISESQGSGELFF
TGTGCCATCAGTGAGTCGCAGGGTTCCGGGGAGCTGTTTTTT
>.|14|few|TRBV10-3|TRBJ2-5
CAISPDTNQETQYF
TGTGCCATCAGCCCGGACACTAACCAAGAGACCCAGTACTTC
>.|14|many|TRBV7-2|TRBJ2-1
CASSRSIGYNEQFF
TGTGCCAGCAGTCGGAGTATAGGCTACAATGAGCAGTTCTTC
>.|14|many|TRBV6-1|TRBJ1-1
CASSFVAGNTEAFF
TGTGCCAGCAGTTTCGTCGCAGGGAACACTGAAGCTTTCTTT
>TRBD1|14|few|TRBV18|TRBJ2-4
CASSPRADRGPGYF
TGTGCCAGCTCACCAAGAGCGGACAGGGGACCGGGGTACTTC
>TRBD1|15|many|TRBV7-2|TRBJ1-2
CASSLGRGRSHGYTF
TGTGCCAGCAGCTTAGGCAGGGGGCGCAGCCATGGCTACACCTTC
>.|12|many|TRBV30|TRBJ1-1
CAWGDSHTEAFF
TGTGCCTGGGGTGACAGCCACACTGAAGCTTTCTTT
>TRBD1|14|many|TRBV28|TRBJ2-2
CATLRTGNTGELFF
TGTGCCACCCTCCGGACAGGGAACACCGGGGAGCTGTTTTTT
>.|17|many|TRBV6-6|TRBJ1-5
CASSYAAAARGNQPQHF
TGTGCCAGCAGTTACGCGGCGGCCGCCCGTGGCAATCAGCCCCAGCATTTT
>.|12|.|TRBV9|TRBJ2-3
CASSVEGDTQYF
TGTGCCAGCAGCGTAGAAGGAGATACGCAGTATTTT
>TRBD1|13|.|TRBV19|TRBJ1-2
CASSIRTGFGYTF
TGTGCCAGTAGTATACGGACAGGGTTTGGCTACACCTTC
>.|14|many|TRBV10-1|TRBJ1-4
CASWDIAGNEKLFF
TGCGCCAGCTGGGACATTGCAGGAAATGAAAAACTGTTTTTT
>.|14|.|TRBV11-2|TRBJ2-3
CASSSLIETDTQYF
TGTGCCAGCAGCTCTCTAATTGAAACAGATACGCAGTATTTT
>.|12|few|TRBV4-1|TRBJ2-7
CASSQVAGEQYF
TGCGCCAGCAGCCAAGTCGCTGGCGAGCAGTACTTC
>.|14|.|TRBV6-1|TRBJ1-1
CASSSGRLNTEAFF
TGTGCCAGCAGCTCGGGACGGTTGAACACTGAAGCTTTCTTT
>.|10|.|TRBV15|TRBJ1-1
CATRRGEAFF
TGTGCCACCAGAAGGGGTGAAGCTTTCTTT
>TRBD1|15|many|TRBV7-9|TRBJ1-1
CASSQDRGWNTEAFF
TGTGCCAGCAGCCAAGACAGGGGATGGAACACTGAAGCTTTCTTT
>.|14|few|TRBV11-3|TRBJ2-1
CASSLGSAYNEQFF
TGTGCCAGCAGCTTAGGTTCCGCCTACAATGAGCAGTTCTTC
>TRBD1|14|few|TRBV3-1|TRBJ1-6
CASNTGALNSPLHF
TGTGCCAGCAACACAGGGGCGCTTAATTCACCCCTCCACTTT
>.|13|few|TRBV6-2/TRBV6-3|TRBJ1-5
CASKTDGNQPQHF
TGTGCCAGTAAGACAGACGGAAATCAGCCCCAGCATTTT
>.|16|many|TRBV11-3|TRBJ1-2
CASSHGRRGSSAGYTF
TGTGCCAGCAGTCACGGGCGAAGGGGATCTTCGGCTGGCTACACCTTC
>.|16|.|TRBV6-1|TRBJ1-5
CASSERGQGLNQPQHF
TGTGCCAGCAGTGAACGGGGTCAGGGCCTCAATCAGCCCCAGCATTTT
>.|15|many|TRBV4-2|TRBJ2-1
CASSALRDSYNEQFF
TGTGCCAGCAGCGCCCTTAGGGACTCCTACAATGAGCAGTTCTTC